Following are 27 T cell receptor beta chains from one sample sequenced in a study of regulatory T cells in long-lasting Graves disease. As for time point: newly diagnosed GD, antithyroid drugs for less than 3 months. Construction of the TCR library relied on RNA isolated from PBMCs. The authors built TCR beta libraries using iRepertoire HTBI primers and Arm-PCR of CDR3 regions. One entry per CDR3 protein, called by TCRdb with MiXCR from the multiplex PCR reads. The sample contains about 530,000 distinct CDR3 sequences, around 15% of which appear only once. The sample was also linked to a second study, of T cells in Graves' hyperthyroidism and ophthalmopathy.

The sequences come from peripheral blood mononuclear cells (PBMCs), collected at new diagnosis, from a patient treated with antithyroid drugs. These receptors all come from a woman between 40 and 65 years old with Graves disease.

This clonotype was recorded at least ten times. V gene TRBV27 combines with J gene TRBJ2-1, with no clear D. CDR3 length equals 16 residues. V shed 8 bases and J shed 2 bases, with 19 bases lying between them. Germline V gives CDR1 MNHEY, CDR2 SMNVEV (reference sequence). The CDR3 coding sequence is TGTGCCAGCTCAGTTTCCGGCTTCCCCACCTACAATGAGCAGTTCTTC. This encodes CASSVSGFPTYNEQFF.

The V and J genes are TRBV2 and TRBJ1-2; D not resolved. The CDR3 sequence is 14 residues long. Trimming took 8 bases from V and 0 from J, leaving 13 bases between them. Germline CDR1 is SNHLY and CDR2 is FYNNEI. CDR3 residues: CASRGGEANYGYTF. Here the CDR3 DNA reads TGTGCCAGCCGGGGAGGAGAAGCTAACTATGGCTACACCTTC.

This clonotype was counted a few times. The rearrangement joins TRBV20-1 to TRBJ2-7; possibly TRBD1 for D (6 bases). This CDR3 is 11 amino acids long. Trimming removed 7 bases from V and 4 bases from J, with 11 bases in between. The germline gives CDR1 DFQATT, CDR2 SNEGSKA (reference sequence). In DNA form, the CDR3 reads TGCAGTGTTTCCAGGGGTTACGAGCAGTACTTC. This translates into CSVSRGYEQYF.

This clonotype was seen at least ten times. The rearrangement joins TRBV6-2 or TRBV6-3 to TRBJ2-1; D might be TRBD2 (5 bases). Germline loops: CDR1 MNHEY, CDR2 SVGEGT. V shed 6 bases and J shed 3 bases, with 12 bases lying between them. The CDR3 extends over 14 amino acids. The CDR3 region is CASSTGNHYNEQFF. The CDR3 bases are TGTGCCAGCAGCACCGGGAATCACTACAATGAGCAGTTCTTC.

This clonotype came up many times. V is TRBV6-1 and J is TRBJ1-2; TRBD1 might be the D (6 bases). V lost 5 bases and J 0 bases, leaving 16 bases between the germline ends. The CDR3 contains 16 residues. Germline V CDR1 and CDR2: MNHNS, SASEGT. CDR3 sequence reads: CASSTPTGAANYGYTF. CDR3 coding DNA: TGTGCCAGCAGTACCCCGACAGGCGCAGCTAACTATGGCTACACCTTC.

As for this clonotype: With only one base between it and a far larger clone, this is likely a read error. This sequence joins TRBV20-1 and TRBJ2-5, with TRBD2 identical over 8 bases. The tail of the sequence fits TRBJ2-1 better, so the J call may be wrong. This CDR3 spans 13 amino acids. CDR1 is DFQATT, CDR2 SNEGSKA, per germline (reference sequence). The CDR3 nucleotides read TGCAGTGCAAGGGGACTAGTCGGCAATGAGCAGTTCTTC. As protein: CSARGLVGNEQFF.

The V gene is TRBV20-1, the J gene TRBJ2-5, with D possibly being TRBD2 (6 bases). The CDR3 has 13 residues. Trimming pared 0 bases from V and 5 bases from J, leaving 10 bases between. Germline loops: CDR1 DFQATT, CDR2 SNEGSKA (reference sequence). As DNA, the CDR3 is TGCAGTGCTAGAGACCTAAGCGGGGAGACCCAGTACTTC. It is translated as CSARDLSGETQYF.

The chain combines TRBV6-1 with TRBJ1-4, with D possibly TRBD1 on 6 matching bases. The V end lost 6 bases, the J end lost 8 bases, and 16 bases lay between the germline ends. Germline V gene lookup returns CDR1 MNHNS and CDR2 SASEGT. The CDR3 has 14 residues. CDR3 region: CASSFRGTGEKLFF. DNA for the CDR3: TGTGCCAGCAGCTTTAGGGGGACCGGGGAAAAACTGTTTTTT.

This sequence joins TRBV11-2 and TRBJ1-2, with 12 bases identical to TRBD1. Germline values: CDR1 SGHAT, CDR2 FQNNGV. This CDR3 comprises 15 residues. J lost 4 bases, V lost 5 bases, and 5 bases had no gene match. CDR3 region: CASSPGTGGLYGYTF. CDR3 coding DNA: TGTGCCAGCAGCCCCGGGACAGGGGGCCTCTATGGCTACACCTTC.

The rearrangement uses TRBV11-2 and TRBJ2-1; 7 bases are a match to TRBD1. Germline values: CDR1 SGHAT, CDR2 FQNNGV. The CDR3 is made up of 12 amino acids. With V trimmed by 5 bases and J by 9 bases, 4 bases remained unmatched. Here the CDR3 DNA reads TGTGCCAGCAGCAGGGACAGTTCTGAGCAGTTCTTC. Protein: CASSRDSSEQFF.

This clonotype was counted at least ten times. The chain employs TRBV11-2 and TRBJ2-2; D uncertain. Germline CDR1 SGHAT, CDR2 FQNNGV. This CDR3 contains 18 residues. Between the trimmed V and J ends, which lost 1 base and 0 bases, there was a span of 15 bases. The CDR3 spells CASSLVLPSSANTGELFF. CDR3 nucleotide sequence: TGTGCCAGCAGCTTAGTACTACCGTCATCCGCGAACACCGGGGAGCTGTTTTTT.

This clonotype has only a few counts. This chain connects TRBV6-5 to TRBJ2-1; a possible D gene is TRBD1 (6 bases). The CDR3 has 15 amino acids. The V gene lost 2 bases and the J gene lost 0 bases, with 8 bases spanning the gap. Per germline, CDR1 MNHEY and CDR2 SVGAGI. For the CDR3, the DNA is TGTGCCAGCAGTTACGCGGACAGCTCCTACAATGAGCAGTTCTTC. Amino acids: CASSYADSSYNEQFF.

For the CDR3, the DNA is TGTGCCAGTAGTACGGGACATAACACTGAAGCTTTCTTT. Its translation: CASSTGHNTEAFF. The chain carries TRBV19 and TRBJ1-1; the D gene is possibly TRBD1 (6 bases). CDR3 size: 13 residues. Deletions cut 4 bases from V and 2 bases from J, with 8 bases between. CDR1 and CDR2 from the germline V gene are LNHDA and SQIVND (reference sequence).

This clonotype was recorded at least ten times. J is TRBJ1-6 and V is TRBV3-1; D remains ambiguous. Germline lookup yields CDR1 LGHDT and CDR2 YNNKEL (reference sequence). The CDR3 is 16 residues long. The V gene lost 1 base and the J gene lost 6 bases, with 13 bases spanning the gap. CDR3 region: CASSQAPPGSNSPLHF. The CDR3, as DNA: TGTGCCAGCAGCCAAGCGCCTCCTGGATCTAATTCACCCCTCCACTTT.

This clonotype came up many times. Here the CDR3 DNA reads TGCAGTGCTAGCGGGACGGCGAACACCGGGGAGCTGTTTTTT. Residues: CSASGTANTGELFF. V is TRBV20-1 and J is TRBJ2-2; D is tentatively TRBD1 or TRBD2 (5 bases each). Trimming shortened V by 3 bases and J by 0 bases, and 8 bases separated the two germline ends. Germline loops: CDR1 DFQATT, CDR2 SNEGSKA (reference sequence). This CDR3 comprises 14 residues.

The chain couples TRBV9 to TRBJ2-3; D remains ambiguous. The V gene lost 0 bases and the J gene lost 1 base, with 12 bases spanning the gap. The germline gives CDR1 SGDLS, CDR2 YYNGEE. There are 16 residues in the CDR3. This chain's CDR3 is CASSVAPGWGTDTQYF. DNA of the CDR3: TGTGCCAGCAGCGTAGCACCGGGTTGGGGCACAGATACGCAGTATTTT.

The CDR3 nucleotides are TGTGCCAGCAGCTTAGGGCGGACAGGGGGTTCGTACGAGCAGTACTTC. This translates into CASSLGRTGGSYEQYF. The rearrangement joins TRBV7-2 to TRBJ2-7, with 10 bases identical to TRBD1. Germline CDR1 SGHTA, CDR2 FQGNSA. The CDR3 loop spans 16 amino acids. V lost 1 base, J lost 4 bases, and 7 bases stayed unmatched.

The chain carries TRBV19 and TRBJ2-1; maybe TRBD1 (6 bases). The CDR3 contains 16 residues. Per germline, CDR1 LNHDA and CDR2 SQIVND (reference sequence). Trimming pared 0 bases from V and 2 bases from J, leaving 11 bases between. Here the CDR3 reads CASSIDAGEPYNEQFF. As DNA, the CDR3 is TGTGCCAGTAGTATAGACGCAGGGGAACCCTACAATGAGCAGTTCTTC.

This clonotype showed up many times. The rearrangement joins TRBV5-4 to TRBJ2-5; 7 bases fit TRBD1. The CDR3 has 14 amino acids. The germline gives CDR1 SGHNT, CDR2 YYREEE (reference sequence). The junction had 5 bases not matched to a gene; V was cut back by 3 bases and J by 3 bases. The CDR3 spells CASSSPGTEETQYF. CDR3 in DNA: TGTGCCAGCAGCTCGCCGGGGACAGAAGAGACCCAGTACTTC.

The V gene is TRBV19, the J gene TRBJ1-2; D gene ambiguous. V lost 1 base and J lost 4, with 19 bases in between. The length of the CDR3 is 17 residues. Germline CDR1 and CDR2: LNHDA and SQIVND (reference sequence). For the CDR3, the DNA is TGTGCCAGTAGTATAGCTGGTCAGGCCAGCCAGCCCTATGGCTACACCTTC. The encoded protein is CASSIAGQASQPYGYTF.

This clonotype was seen only a few times. The V and J genes are TRBV6-2 or TRBV6-3 and TRBJ1-4; the D is unclear. CDR3 length: 14 residues. Looked up from germline, CDR1 is MNHEY and CDR2 is SVGEGT. Trimming cost V 6 bases and J 8 bases, with 16 bases left between them. The CDR3 sequence: CASRPPGRSEKLFF. In nucleotides, the CDR3 is TGTGCCAGCAGACCCCCCGGGAGAAGCGAAAAACTGTTTTTT.

This clonotype was seen repeatedly, ten times or more. The V call is TRBV10-3, the J call TRBJ1-5; D not resolved. V shed 0 bases and J shed 0 bases, with 15 bases lying between them. CDR1 and CDR2 (germline): ENHRY, SYGVKD. The CDR3 extends over 18 amino acids. As DNA, the CDR3 is TGTGCCATCAGTGAGTCGATGGGATACAGCTATAGCAATCAGCCCCAGCATTTT. Translated: CAISESMGYSYSNQPQHF.

This clonotype was counted many times. J is TRBJ1-1 and V is TRBV19; D is uncertain. Looked up from germline, CDR1 is LNHDA and CDR2 is SQIVND (reference sequence). Trimming took 9 bases from V and 2 from J, leaving 16 bases between them. CDR3 length: 14 amino acids. The CDR3 sequence: CASSIISGNTEAFF. The CDR3 DNA reads TGTGCCAGCAGCATCATATCAGGTAACACTGAAGCTTTCTTT.

The gene calls are TRBV6-1 and TRBJ1-2; D perhaps matches TRBD1 (6 bases). The CDR3 extends over 14 amino acids. V was cut by 6 bases and J by 4 bases, with 15 bases left in between. Per the germline V gene, CDR1 is MNHNS and CDR2 is SASEGT. CDR3 loop: CASRRGTDSYGYTF. CDR3 sequence (DNA): TGTGCCAGCAGGAGGGGGACGGACAGCTATGGCTACACCTTC.

This clonotype occurred many times. J is TRBJ1-1 and V is TRBV2, with D possibly TRBD1 on 5 matching bases. The V gene's germline CDR1 is SNHLY and CDR2 FYNNEI. The CDR3 runs 15 residues. V gave up 3 bases and J gave up 4 bases, with 15 bases separating them. CDR3: CASSDLGVFTTEAFF. The CDR3 DNA reads as TGTGCCAGCAGTGATTTGGGGGTGTTTACCACTGAAGCTTTCTTT.

The chain carries TRBV10-3 and TRBJ2-5, with 10 bases aligning to TRBD1. This CDR3 has 15 amino acids. CDR1 and CDR2 (germline): ENHRY, SYGVKD. With V trimmed by 0 bases and J by 4 bases, 2 bases remained unmatched. The CDR3 nucleotides read TGTGCCATCAGTGAGTCAGGGACAGGGGCAGAGACCCAGTACTTC. As protein: CAISESGTGAETQYF.

This clonotype was seen ten or more times. V is TRBV7-2 and J is TRBJ2-2; D uncertain. Trimming took off 4 bases at V and 3 bases at J, with 3 bases between the two ends. From germline, CDR1 is SGHTA and CDR2 FQGNSA. CDR3 length: 12 residues. DNA for the CDR3: TGTGCCAGCAGCTCTTACACCGGGGAGCTGTTTTTT. Encoded protein: CASSSYTGELFF.